This T cell receptor beta chain was retrieved from a study of regulatory T cells in long-lasting Graves disease. Time point denoted: newly diagnosed GD, antithyroid drugs for less than 3 months. PBMC RNA served as the TCR library source. CDR1 and CDR2 from the germline V gene are MNHNS and SASEGT. With 4 bases removed from V and 5 bases from J, the gap between germline ends came to 8 bases. The CDR3 length is 13 residues. This clonotype was seen a handful of times. Building the TCR beta libraries relied on iRepertoire HTBI primers, and CDR3 regions underwent Arm-PCR. TCRdb reprocessed the multiplex PCR reads with MiXCR, giving one entry per CDR3 protein. Here the sample spans 350,000 to 550,000 distinct CDR3 sequences, 16% being singletons. Separately, the same data were catalogued under a study of T cells in Graves' hyperthyroidism and ophthalmopathy.

The chain uses TRBV6-1 and TRBJ1-4, with no clear D. The TCR comes from a woman in her late teens or twenties with Graves disease. Source: peripheral blood mononuclear cells (PBMCs), taken at new diagnosis, from a patient treated with antithyroid drugs. The CDR3 loop reads CASSGRENEKLFF. As DNA, the CDR3 is TGTGCCAGCAGTGGACGTGAAAATGAAAAACTGTTTTTT.